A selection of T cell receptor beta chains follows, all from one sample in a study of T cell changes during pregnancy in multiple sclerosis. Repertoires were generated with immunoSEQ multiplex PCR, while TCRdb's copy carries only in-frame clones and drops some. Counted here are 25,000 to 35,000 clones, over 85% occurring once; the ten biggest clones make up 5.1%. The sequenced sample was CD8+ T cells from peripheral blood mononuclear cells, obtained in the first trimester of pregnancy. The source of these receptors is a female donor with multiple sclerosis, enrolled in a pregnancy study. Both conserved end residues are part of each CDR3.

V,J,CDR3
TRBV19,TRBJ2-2,CASSIDTGPTGELFF
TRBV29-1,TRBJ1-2,CSARGGFDGYTF
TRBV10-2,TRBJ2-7,CASSEGGINYEQYF
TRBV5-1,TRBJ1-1,CASSLSQVNTEAFF
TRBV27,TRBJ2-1,CASSLYSGSYNEQFF
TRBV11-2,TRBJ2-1,CASSLDLLAGHNEQFF
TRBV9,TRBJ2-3,CASSAYTSGLTDTQYF
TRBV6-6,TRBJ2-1,CASSYSLNEQFF
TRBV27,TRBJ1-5,CASSLTGDQPQHF
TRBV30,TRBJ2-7,CAWGPGGQGFGEQYF
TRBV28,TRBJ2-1,CASSSSSAYNEQFF
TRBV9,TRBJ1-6,CASSGTGFSTLHF
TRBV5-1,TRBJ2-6,CASSPQPPGQGASLAGVLTF
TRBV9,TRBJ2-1,CASSVAGENYEQFF
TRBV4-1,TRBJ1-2,CASSQEQGALLF
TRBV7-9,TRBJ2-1,CASSSSGPGDNEQFF
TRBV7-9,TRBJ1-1,CASSSLTGGVNTEAFF
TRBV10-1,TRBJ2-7,CASSESRDEQYF
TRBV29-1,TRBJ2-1,CSVLRYPGEQFF
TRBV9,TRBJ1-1,CASSGQGFTEAFF
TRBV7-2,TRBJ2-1,CASSPYLSDEQFF
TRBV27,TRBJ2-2,CASSFRDRVRTTVPVTGELFF
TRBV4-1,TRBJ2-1,CASSQEGGEQFF
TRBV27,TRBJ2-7,CASSPWGTSGRALRATYEQYF
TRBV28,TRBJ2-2,CASNPRGGTGELFF
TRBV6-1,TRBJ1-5,CASSEGGLQPQHF
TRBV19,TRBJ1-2,CATSQADSGRDYGYTF
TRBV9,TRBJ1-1,CASSPGTEPRAFF